These 25 T cell receptor beta chains originate from one sample sequenced in a study of cytomegalovirus exposure and HLA in healthy donors. PCR amplification relied on 60 Vbeta primers (plus 13 Jbeta primers). The method was immunoSEQ multiplex PCR; TCRdb's version includes in-frame clones alone and lacks a portion of them. The sample yields under 200,000 clones, approximately 80% seen once. Sequences were obtained from PBMCs. The receptors were sampled from a woman aged 30 to 39 in good health and CMV-seronegative.

CDR3 DNA sequence: TGTGCCAGCAGATTGACAGGGGTGAACACTGAAGCTTTCTTT. Amino acid sequence: CASRLTGVNTEAFF. The chain recombines TRBV6-5 with TRBJ1-1; the match to TRBD1 covers 8 bases. The CDR3 consists of 14 residues. The junction had 3 bases not matched to a gene; V was cut back by 6 bases and J by 0 bases. CDR1 MNHEY and CDR2 SVGAGI come from the germline V gene.

V gene TRBV7-8 combines with J gene TRBJ1-2, with 8 bases identical to TRBD1. The germline CDR1 and CDR2 sequences are SGHVS and FQNEAQ. The CDR3 is 14 amino acids. Germline trimming cut 1 base from V and 4 bases from J; bases unmatched to any gene: 2. Here the CDR3 reads CASSLDGTGYGYTF. CDR3 DNA sequence: TGTGCCAGCAGCTTAGACGGGACAGGCTATGGCTACACCTTC.

This clone was observed a handful of times. This CDR3 reads CASSLEDAGPQHF. CDR3 bases: TGTGCCAGCAGCTTGGAAGACGCGGGGCCCCAGCATTTT. The chain carries TRBV5-8 and TRBJ1-5; D call uncertain. This CDR3 has 13 residues. Germline CDR1 is SGHTS and CDR2 is YDEGEE. Trimming took 0 bases from V and 9 from J, leaving 10 bases between them. Complete variable domain (other parts from reference TRBV5-8 and TRBJ1-5): EAGVTQSPTHLIKTRGQQATLRCSPISGHTSVYWYQQALGLGLQFLLWYDEGEERNRGNFPPRFSGRQFPNYSSELNVNALELEDSALYLCASSLEDAGPQHFGDGTRLSIL.

This clone was detected once. This chain links TRBV4-2 with TRBJ2-1; 11 nucleotides agree with TRBD2. Germline-derived CDR1 and CDR2 are LGHNA and YNFKEQ. J gave up 9 bases and V 2 bases, and 15 bases lay outside the gene matches. The CDR3 is 18 residues long. The CDR3 region is CASSQLATSGSFLGEQFF. CDR3 DNA sequence: TGTGCCAGCAGCCAACTCGCTACTAGCGGGAGCTTCCTCGGTGAGCAGTTCTTC.

This clone was counted once. Here the CDR3 DNA reads TGTGCCAGCAGCCCTAGCGCGAATAACAATGAGCAGTTCTTC. Amino acid sequence: CASSPSANNNEQFF. The rearrangement uses TRBV19 and TRBJ2-1; a weak D match, TRBD2 (6 bases). Trimming took off 9 bases at V and 5 bases at J, with 17 bases between the two ends. This CDR3 region has 14 residues. Germline V gene sequence: CDR1 LNHDA, CDR2 SQIVND (reference sequence).

The chain recombines TRBV2 with TRBJ2-1; 7 positions agree with TRBD2. The CDR3 extends over 17 amino acids. V gave up 1 base and J gave up 3 bases; unmatched junction bases: 9. The V gene's germline CDR1 is SNHLY and CDR2 FYNNEI. The CDR3 nucleotides are TGTGCCAGCAGTGAAGTAGGGGCGGGGGAATACTACAATGAGCAGTTCTTC. Translated: CASSEVGAGEYYNEQFF.

The V gene is TRBV7-3, the J gene TRBJ2-2, with 10 bases fitting TRBD2. J was trimmed by 5 bases and V by 4 bases; bases with no gene match: 7. The CDR3 spans 16 residues. The V gene's germline CDR1 is SGHTA and CDR2 FQGTGA. In DNA form, the CDR3 reads TGTGCCAGCAGCTCTAGCGGGGGCTTCGGAACCGGGGAGCTGTTTTTT. Translation: CASSSSGGFGTGELFF.

J is TRBJ1-5 and V is TRBV19; no definite D call. There are 16 residues in the CDR3. Deletions cut 1 base from V and 3 bases from J, with 13 bases between. The V gene's germline CDR1 is LNHDA and CDR2 SQIVND (reference sequence). The CDR3 region is CASSIVLLSYNQPQHF. The CDR3 bases are TGTGCCAGTAGTATAGTTCTCTTGAGCTACAATCAGCCCCAGCATTTT.

The chain joins TRBV6-5 to TRBJ2-5; 10 positions match TRBD1. The CDR3 loop spans 15 amino acids. Germline V CDR1 and CDR2: MNHEY, SVGAGI. Germline trimming cut 2 bases from V and 2 bases from J; bases unmatched to any gene: 2. The CDR3 region has the DNA TGTGCCAGCAGTTACCGGGACAGGGGACAAGAGACCCAGTACTTC. Its protein product is CASSYRDRGQETQYF.

The rearrangement links TRBV29-1 to TRBJ2-7, with D possibly being TRBD1 or TRBD2 (5 bases each). This CDR3 has 12 residues. CDR1 and CDR2 from the germline V gene are SQVTM and ANQGSEA. The V end was cut by 7 bases, the J end by 3 bases, with 13 bases between. The CDR3 sequence is CSAGEGHYEQYF. The DNA of the CDR3 is TGCAGCGCTGGAGAGGGGCACTACGAGCAGTACTTC.

The J gene is TRBJ2-7, the V gene TRBV4-1; D is perhaps TRBD1 (5 bases). Germline V CDR1 and CDR2: MGHRA, YSYEKL. With 1 base removed from V and 5 bases from J, the gap between germline ends came to 12 bases. The CDR3 runs 14 residues. The CDR3 region has the DNA TGCGCCAGCAGCCAAGTACGGACAACCGACGAGCAGTACTTC. It translates to CASSQVRTTDEQYF.

The chain uses TRBV5-4 and TRBJ2-7, with a possible D match to TRBD2 (6 bases). Trimming left V 4 bases short and J 3 bases short, with 11 bases between. Germline assignment: CDR1 SGHNT and CDR2 YYREEE (reference sequence). The CDR3 runs 13 residues. The CDR3 loop reads CASSPGSGYEQYF. DNA for the CDR3: TGTGCCAGCAGCCCCGGTAGCGGCTACGAGCAGTACTTC. Combining the CDR3 with reference TRBV5-4 and TRBJ2-7 gives the whole variable domain ETGVTQSPTHLIKTRGQQVTLRCSSQSGHNTVSWYQQALGQGPQFIFQYYREEENGRGNFPPRFSGLQFPNYSSELNVNALELDDSALYLCASSPGSGYEQYFGPGTRLTVT.

This clone was detected only a few times. This rearrangement joins TRBV6-5 to TRBJ2-1; TRBD1 is a possible D gene (5 bases). CDR3 length equals 12 residues. Germline CDR1 reads MNHEY; CDR2 reads SVGAGI. Trimming removed 8 bases at V and 6 bases at J, with 11 bases between. The CDR3 protein is CASRSGANEQFF. DNA of the CDR3: TGTGCCAGCCGTTCTGGGGCCAATGAGCAGTTCTTC.

This chain connects TRBV7-8 to TRBJ1-4; D is ambiguous. Trimming cost V 3 bases and J 0 bases, with 8 bases left between them. Germline V gene lookup returns CDR1 SGHVS and CDR2 FQNEAQ. This CDR3 region has 15 residues. In nucleotides, the CDR3 is TGTGCCAGCAGCTTCAACGGTGCAACTAATGAAAAACTGTTTTTT. Translated: CASSFNGATNEKLFF.

This chain connects TRBV4-1 to TRBJ2-1; 10 bases line up with TRBD1. V was pared by 0 bases and J by 3 bases, with 5 bases of the junction left unmatched. The CDR3 is 17 residues long. Looked up from germline, CDR1 is MGHRA and CDR2 is YSYEKL. Written as DNA, the CDR3 is TGCGCCAGCAGCCAAGACTCCTGGGACAGGGGCTACAATGAGCAGTTCTTC. As protein: CASSQDSWDRGYNEQFF.

The gene calls are TRBV7-2 and TRBJ2-7; possible D gene TRBD2, 5 bases. The germline V and J ends were trimmed by 6 bases and 3 bases, with 18 bases remaining between them. Germline loops: CDR1 SGHTA, CDR2 FQGNSA. The CDR3 loop spans 15 amino acids. The CDR3 region has the DNA TGTGCCAGCAGACCTCTGGCGGAGGCAATCTACGAGCAGTACTTC. Translation gives CASRPLAEAIYEQYF.

V is TRBV27 and J is TRBJ2-1; 7 bases are a match to TRBD2. J gave up 6 bases and V 5 bases, and 13 bases lay outside the gene matches. CDR1 is MNHEY and CDR2 is SMNVEV in the germline V gene (reference sequence). The CDR3 loop spans 16 amino acids. The CDR3 here is CASSLSAGDYVNEQFF. CDR3 nucleotides: TGTGCCAGCAGTCTCTCTGCGGGAGACTACGTCAATGAGCAGTTCTTC.

The chain is built from TRBV14 and TRBJ1-1; no reliable D call. CDR1 and CDR2 (germline): SGHDN, FVKESK. Trimming removed 0 bases from V and 6 bases from J, with 26 bases in between. The CDR3 spans 19 residues. CDR3 in DNA: TGTGCCAGCAGCCAAGAAAAAGTGCCCCGGATGATAAGGAGTTCTGAAGCTTTCTTT. This encodes CASSQEKVPRMIRSSEAFF.

This clone was recorded a few times. The chain uses TRBV18 and TRBJ1-6, with TRBD1 matching 9 bases. In germline, CDR1 is KGHSH, CDR2 LQKENI. V shed 0 bases and J 3 bases; nucleotides not matched to a gene: 0. The CDR3 contains 16 residues. CDR3 region: CASSPPTGGYNSPLHF. The CDR3 DNA reads as TGTGCCAGCTCACCACCGACAGGGGGCTATAATTCACCCCTCCACTTT.

On this clone itself: Relative to the germline gene, one junction end is altered; a read error may explain this. V gene TRBV7-7 combines with J gene TRBJ2-2, with TRBD2 matching over 12 bases. CDR1 SSHAT and CDR2 FNYEAQ come from the germline V gene (reference sequence). This CDR3 comprises 15 residues. The CDR3 loop is CASSEGLAGNGELFF. CDR3 DNA sequence: TGTGCTAGCAGCGAAGGACTAGCGGGAAACGGGGAGCTGTTTTTT.

V usage is TRBV2 and J usage is TRBJ2-7; possibly TRBD1 for D (6 bases). Trimming shortened V by 6 bases and J by 9 bases, and 18 bases separated the two germline ends. The germline V gene has CDR1 SNHLY and CDR2 FYNNEI. This CDR3 region has 13 residues. The CDR3 sequence is CASRRNRETGQYF. CDR3 sequence (DNA): TGTGCCAGCAGGCGAAACAGGGAAACCGGGCAGTACTTC. Using reference TRBV2 and TRBJ2-7 for the parts outside the CDR3, the full variable domain is EPEVTQTPSHQVTQMGQEVILRCVPISNHLYFYWYRQILGQKVEFLVSFYNNEISEKSEIFDDQFSVERPDGSNFTLKIRSTKLEDSAMYFCASRRNRETGQYFGPGTRLTVT.

This sequence joins TRBV20-1 and TRBJ1-2, with a tentative D call TRBD1 (5 bases). The V gene's germline CDR1 is DFQATT and CDR2 SNEGSKA (reference sequence). V was clipped by 1 base and J by 12 bases, with 9 bases between them. This CDR3 has 10 amino acids. CDR3 protein: CSARVTGDTF. CDR3 in DNA: TGCAGTGCTAGAGTAACGGGGGACACCTTC.

The J gene is TRBJ1-5, the V gene TRBV30, with TRBD1 as a possible D gene (5 bases). The germline CDR1 and CDR2 sequences are GTSNPN and SVGIG (reference sequence). The V end lost 1 base, the J end lost 2 bases, and 9 bases lay between the germline ends. The CDR3 consists of 14 residues. In nucleotides, the CDR3 is TGTGCCTGGAGTGAGGGGATAGGCAATCAGCCCCAGCATTTT. It translates to CAWSEGIGNQPQHF.

The V gene is TRBV2, the J gene TRBJ2-4, with D unclear. The CDR3 has 12 residues. V lost 7 bases, J lost 8 bases, and 12 bases lay in between. In germline, CDR1 is SNHLY, CDR2 FYNNEI. The CDR3 DNA sequence: TGTGCCAGCAAGGAGCGCCCGGACATTCAGTACTTC. It translates to CASKERPDIQYF.

This chain joins TRBV27 and TRBJ2-5; 15 bases are a match to TRBD2. Germline loops: CDR1 MNHEY, CDR2 SMNVEV (reference sequence). CDR3 length equals 17 residues. J gave up 4 bases and V 4 bases, and 7 bases lay outside the gene matches. CDR3 DNA: TGTGCCAGCAGTTCACGGACTAGCGGGGGGGCCCCAGAGACCCAGTACTTC. It encodes CASSSRTSGGAPETQYF.